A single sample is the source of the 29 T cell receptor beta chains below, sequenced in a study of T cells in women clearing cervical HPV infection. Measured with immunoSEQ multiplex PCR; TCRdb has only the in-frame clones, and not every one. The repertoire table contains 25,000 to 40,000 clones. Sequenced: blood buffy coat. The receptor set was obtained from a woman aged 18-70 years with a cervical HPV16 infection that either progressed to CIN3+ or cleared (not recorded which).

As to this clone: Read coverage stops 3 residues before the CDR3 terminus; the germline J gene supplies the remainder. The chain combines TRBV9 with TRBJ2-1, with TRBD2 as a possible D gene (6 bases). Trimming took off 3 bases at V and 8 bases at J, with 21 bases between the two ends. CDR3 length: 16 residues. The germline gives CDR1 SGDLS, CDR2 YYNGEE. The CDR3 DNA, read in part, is TGTGCCAGCAGCGCTCCTGGGGGGTCTCCTGGATATGAG. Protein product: CASSAPGGSPGYE. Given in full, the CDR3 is CASSAPGGSPGYEQFF.

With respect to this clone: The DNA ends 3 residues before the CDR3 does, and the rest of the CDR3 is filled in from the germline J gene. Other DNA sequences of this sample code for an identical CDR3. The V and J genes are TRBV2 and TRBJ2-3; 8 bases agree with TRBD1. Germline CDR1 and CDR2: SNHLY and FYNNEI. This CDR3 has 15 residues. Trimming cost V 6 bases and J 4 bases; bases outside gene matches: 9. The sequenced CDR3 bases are TGTGCCAGCAGAGTCGACAGGGGATGGGCAGATACG. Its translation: CASRVDRGWADT. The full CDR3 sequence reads CASRVDRGWADTQYF. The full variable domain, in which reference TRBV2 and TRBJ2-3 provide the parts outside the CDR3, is EPEVTQTPSHQVTQMGQEVILRCVPISNHLYFYWYRQILGQKVEFLVSFYNNEISEKSEIFDDQFSVERPDGSNFTLKIRSTKLEDSAMYFCASRVDRGWADTQYFGPGTRLTVL.

The CDR3 region is CATNRLRGDPQPQYF. Partial CDR3 DNA: TGTGCCACGAACCGGCTGCGGGGAGACCCTCAGCCG. The chain employs TRBV19 and TRBJ2-3, with D possibly TRBD2 on 6 matching bases. The CDR3 goes on 3 residues after the read ends, and that part is filled in from the germline J gene. Germline assignment: CDR1 LNHDA and CDR2 SQIVND (reference sequence). The CDR3 sequence is 15 residues long.

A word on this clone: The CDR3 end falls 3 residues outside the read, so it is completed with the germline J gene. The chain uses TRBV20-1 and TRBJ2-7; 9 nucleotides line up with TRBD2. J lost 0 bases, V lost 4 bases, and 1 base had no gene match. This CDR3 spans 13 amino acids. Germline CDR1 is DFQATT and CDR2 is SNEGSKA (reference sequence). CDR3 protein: CSATSGASYEQYF. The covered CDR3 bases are TGCAGTGCTACTAGCGGGGCCTCCTACGAG.

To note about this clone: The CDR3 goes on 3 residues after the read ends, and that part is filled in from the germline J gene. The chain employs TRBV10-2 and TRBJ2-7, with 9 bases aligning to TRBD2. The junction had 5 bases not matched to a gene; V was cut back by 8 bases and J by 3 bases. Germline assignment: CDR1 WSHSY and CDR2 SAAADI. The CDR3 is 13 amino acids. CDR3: CASPIAGDYEQYF. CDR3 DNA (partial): TGCGCCAGCCCAATAGCGGGAGACTACGAG.

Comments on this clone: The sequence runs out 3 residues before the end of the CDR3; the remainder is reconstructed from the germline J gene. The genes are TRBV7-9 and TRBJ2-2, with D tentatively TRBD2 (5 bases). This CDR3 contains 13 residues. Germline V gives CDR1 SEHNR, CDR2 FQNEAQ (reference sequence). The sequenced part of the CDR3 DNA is TGTGCCAGCAGCCCCCCCCGGGGTTCACCG. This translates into CASSPPRGSP. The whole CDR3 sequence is CASSPPRGSPLFF.

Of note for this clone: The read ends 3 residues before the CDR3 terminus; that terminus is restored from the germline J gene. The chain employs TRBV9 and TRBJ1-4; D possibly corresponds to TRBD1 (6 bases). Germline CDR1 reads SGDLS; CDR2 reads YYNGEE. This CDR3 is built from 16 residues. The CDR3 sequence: CASSASPWPGANVLFF. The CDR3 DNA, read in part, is TGTGCCAGCAGCGCCTCTCCTTGGCCAGGGGCCAACGTA. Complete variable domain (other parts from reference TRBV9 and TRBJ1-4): DSGVTQTPKHLITATGQRVTLRCSPRSGDLSVYWYQQSLDQGLQFLIQYYNGEERAKGNILERFSAQQFPDLHSELNLSSLELGDSALYFCASSASPWPGANVLFFGSGTQLSVL.

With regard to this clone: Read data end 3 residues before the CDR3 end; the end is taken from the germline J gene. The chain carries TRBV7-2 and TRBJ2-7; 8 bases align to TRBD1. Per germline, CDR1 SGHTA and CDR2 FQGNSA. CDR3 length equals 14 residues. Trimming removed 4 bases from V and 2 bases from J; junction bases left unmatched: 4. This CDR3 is CASSSGTGTYEQYF. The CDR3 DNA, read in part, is TGTGCCAGCAGCTCTGGGACAGGCACCTACGAG.

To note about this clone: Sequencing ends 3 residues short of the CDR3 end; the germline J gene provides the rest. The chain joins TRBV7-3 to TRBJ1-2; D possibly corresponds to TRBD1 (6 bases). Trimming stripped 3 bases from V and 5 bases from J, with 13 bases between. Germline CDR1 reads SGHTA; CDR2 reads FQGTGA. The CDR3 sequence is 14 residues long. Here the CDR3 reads CASSLGGQPYGYTF. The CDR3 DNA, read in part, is TGTGCCAGCAGCTTGGGCGGACAGCCTTATGGC.

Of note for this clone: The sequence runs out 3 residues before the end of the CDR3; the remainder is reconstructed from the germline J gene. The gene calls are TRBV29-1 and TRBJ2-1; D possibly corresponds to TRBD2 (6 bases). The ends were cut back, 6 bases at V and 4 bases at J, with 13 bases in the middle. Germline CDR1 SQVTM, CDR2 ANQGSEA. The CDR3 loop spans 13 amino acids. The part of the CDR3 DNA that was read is TGCAGCGTGGTCGGCGGGACTTACAATGAG. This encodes CSVVGGTYNE. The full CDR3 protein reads CSVVGGTYNEQFF.

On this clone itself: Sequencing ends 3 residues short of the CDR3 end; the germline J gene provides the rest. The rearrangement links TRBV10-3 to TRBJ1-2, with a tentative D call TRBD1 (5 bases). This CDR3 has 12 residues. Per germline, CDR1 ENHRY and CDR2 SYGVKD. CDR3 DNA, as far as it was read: TGTGCCATCAGTCCCGCCGCAGGGGGC. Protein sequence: CAISPAAGG. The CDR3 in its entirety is CAISPAAGGYTF.

CDR3 amino acids: CASSPLGQGARNDYTF. CDR3 DNA (partial): TGTGCCAGCTCACCACTGGGACAGGGGGCGAGGAATGAC. The V call is TRBV18, the J call TRBJ1-2; 12 nucleotides agree with TRBD1. The read gets to within 3 residues of the CDR3 end, and the germline J gene fills in the rest. Germline lookup yields CDR1 KGHSH and CDR2 LQKENI. The CDR3 runs 16 residues.

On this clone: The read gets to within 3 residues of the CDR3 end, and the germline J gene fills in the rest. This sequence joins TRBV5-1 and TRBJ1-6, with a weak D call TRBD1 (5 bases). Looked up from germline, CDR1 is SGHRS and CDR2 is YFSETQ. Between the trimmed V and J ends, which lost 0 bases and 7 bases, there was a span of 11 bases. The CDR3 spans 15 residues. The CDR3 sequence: CASSLGVGRNSPLHF. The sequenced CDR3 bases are TGCGCCAGCAGCTTGGGTGTGGGGCGAAATTCACCC.

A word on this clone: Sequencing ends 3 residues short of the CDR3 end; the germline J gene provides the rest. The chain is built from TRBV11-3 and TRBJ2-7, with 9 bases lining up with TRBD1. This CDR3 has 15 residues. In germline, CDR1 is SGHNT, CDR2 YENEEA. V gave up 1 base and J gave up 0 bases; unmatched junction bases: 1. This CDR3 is CASSLGTGASYEQYF. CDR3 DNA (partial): TGTGCCAGCAGCTTAGGGACAGGGGCCTCCTACGAG.

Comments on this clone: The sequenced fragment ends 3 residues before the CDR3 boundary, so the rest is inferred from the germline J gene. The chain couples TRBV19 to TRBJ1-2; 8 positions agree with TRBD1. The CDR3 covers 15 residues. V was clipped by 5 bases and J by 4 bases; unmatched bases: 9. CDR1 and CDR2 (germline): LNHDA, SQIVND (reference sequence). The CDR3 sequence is CASSERTGKTYGYTF. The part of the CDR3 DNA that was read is TGTGCCAGTAGTGAACGGACAGGGAAAACCTATGGC. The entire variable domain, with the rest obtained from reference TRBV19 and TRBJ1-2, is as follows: DGGITQSPKYLFRKEGQNVTLSCEQNLNHDAMYWYRQDPGQGLRLIYYSQIVNDFQKGDIAEGYSVSREKKESFPLTVTSAQKNPTAFYLCASSERTGKTYGYTFGSGTRLTVV.

The CDR3 loop is CSVAAQGTDTQYF. The CDR3 bases that were read are TGCAGCGTCGCTGCCCAGGGCACAGATACG. The genes are TRBV29-1 and TRBJ2-3, with no clear D. The DNA ends 3 residues before the CDR3 does, and the rest of the CDR3 is filled in from the germline J gene. The CDR3 contains 13 residues. Germline CDR1 SQVTM, CDR2 ANQGSEA. The V and J ends lost 6 bases and 1 base respectively, with 11 bases between them.

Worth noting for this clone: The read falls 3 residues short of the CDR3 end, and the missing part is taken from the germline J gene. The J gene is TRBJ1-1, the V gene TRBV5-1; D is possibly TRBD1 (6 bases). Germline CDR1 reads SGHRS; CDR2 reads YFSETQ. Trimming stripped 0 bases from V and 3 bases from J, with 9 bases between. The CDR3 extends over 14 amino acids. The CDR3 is CASSLDAGDTEAFF. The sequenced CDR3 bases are TGCGCCAGCAGCTTGGATGCAGGGGACACTGAA.

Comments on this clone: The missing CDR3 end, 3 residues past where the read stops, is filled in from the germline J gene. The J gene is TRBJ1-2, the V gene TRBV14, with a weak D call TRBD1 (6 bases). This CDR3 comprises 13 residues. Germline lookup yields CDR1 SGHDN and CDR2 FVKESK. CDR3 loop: CASSPKGGFGYTF. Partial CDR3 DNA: TGTGCCAGCAGCCCCAAGGGGGGGTTCGGC.

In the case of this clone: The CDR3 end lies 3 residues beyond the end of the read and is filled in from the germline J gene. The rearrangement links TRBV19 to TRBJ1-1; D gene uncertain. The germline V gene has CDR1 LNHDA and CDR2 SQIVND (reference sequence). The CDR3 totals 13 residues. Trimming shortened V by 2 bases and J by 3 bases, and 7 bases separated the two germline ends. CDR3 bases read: TGTGCCAGTAGTATATTCGGGGACACTGAA. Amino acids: CASSIFGDTE. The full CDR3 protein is CASSIFGDTEAFF. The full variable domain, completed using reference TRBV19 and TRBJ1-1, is DGGITQSPKYLFRKEGQNVTLSCEQNLNHDAMYWYRQDPGQGLRLIYYSQIVNDFQKGDIAEGYSVSREKKESFPLTVTSAQKNPTAFYLCASSIFGDTEAFFGQGTRLTVV.

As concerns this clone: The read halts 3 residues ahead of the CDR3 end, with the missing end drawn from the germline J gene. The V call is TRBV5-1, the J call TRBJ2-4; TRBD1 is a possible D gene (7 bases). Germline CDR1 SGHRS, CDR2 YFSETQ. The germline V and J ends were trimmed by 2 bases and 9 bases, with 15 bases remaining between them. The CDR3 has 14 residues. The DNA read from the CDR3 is TGCGCCAGCAGCTTCGACTACCAGGGGGGCATT. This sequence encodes CASSFDYQGGI. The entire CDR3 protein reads CASSFDYQGGIQYF. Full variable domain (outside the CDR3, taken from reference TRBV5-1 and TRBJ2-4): KAGVTQTPRYLIKTRGQQVTLSCSPISGHRSVSWYQQTPGQGLQFLFEYFSETQRNKGNFPGRFSGRQFSNSRSEMNVSTLELGDSALYLCASSFDYQGGIQYFGAGTRLSVL.

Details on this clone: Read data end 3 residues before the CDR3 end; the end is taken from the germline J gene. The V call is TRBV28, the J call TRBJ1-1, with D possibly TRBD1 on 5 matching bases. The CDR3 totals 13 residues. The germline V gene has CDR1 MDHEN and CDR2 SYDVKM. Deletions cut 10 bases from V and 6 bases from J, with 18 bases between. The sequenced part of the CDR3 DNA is TGTGCCATTGGGGGGAGGGGCCGGGCTGAA. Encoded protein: CAIGGRGRAE. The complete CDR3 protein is CAIGGRGRAEAFF.

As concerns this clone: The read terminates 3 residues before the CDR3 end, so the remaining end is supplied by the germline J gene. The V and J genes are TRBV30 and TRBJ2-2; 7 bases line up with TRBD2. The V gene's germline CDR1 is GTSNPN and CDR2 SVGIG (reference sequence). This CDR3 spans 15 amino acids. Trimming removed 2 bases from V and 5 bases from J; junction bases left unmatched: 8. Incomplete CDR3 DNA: TGTGCCTGGAGTCCTGCCCCCGGGGGGACCGGGGAG. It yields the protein CAWSPAPGGTGE. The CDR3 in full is CAWSPAPGGTGELFF. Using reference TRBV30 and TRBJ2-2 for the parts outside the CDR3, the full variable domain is SQTIHQWPATLVQPVGSPLSLECTVEGTSNPNLYWYRQAAGRGLQLLFYSVGIGQISSEVPQNLSASRPQDRQFILSSKKLLLSDSGFYLCAWSPAPGGTGELFFGEGSRLTVL.

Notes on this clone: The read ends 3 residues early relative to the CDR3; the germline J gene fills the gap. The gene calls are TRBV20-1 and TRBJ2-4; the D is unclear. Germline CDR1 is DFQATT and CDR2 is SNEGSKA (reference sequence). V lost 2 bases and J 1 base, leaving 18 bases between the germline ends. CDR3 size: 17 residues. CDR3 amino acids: CSARSASAPAAKNIQYF. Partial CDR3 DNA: TGCAGTGCTAGATCCGCCAGCGCGCCGGCGGCCAAAAACATT.

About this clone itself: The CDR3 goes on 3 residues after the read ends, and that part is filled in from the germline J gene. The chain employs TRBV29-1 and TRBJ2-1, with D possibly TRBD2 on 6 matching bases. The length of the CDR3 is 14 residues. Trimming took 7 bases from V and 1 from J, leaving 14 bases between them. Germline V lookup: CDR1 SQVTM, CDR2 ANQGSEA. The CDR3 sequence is CSAGLALSYNEQFF. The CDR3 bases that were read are TGCAGCGCTGGGCTAGCGCTTTCCTACAATGAG.

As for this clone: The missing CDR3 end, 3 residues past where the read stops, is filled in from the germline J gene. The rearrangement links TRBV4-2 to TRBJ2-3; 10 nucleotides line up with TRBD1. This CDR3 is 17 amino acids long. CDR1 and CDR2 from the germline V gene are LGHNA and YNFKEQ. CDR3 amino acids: CASSQGTTGGIQETQYF. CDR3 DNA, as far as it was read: TGTGCCAGCAGCCAGGGGACGACAGGGGGCATCCAAGAGACG.

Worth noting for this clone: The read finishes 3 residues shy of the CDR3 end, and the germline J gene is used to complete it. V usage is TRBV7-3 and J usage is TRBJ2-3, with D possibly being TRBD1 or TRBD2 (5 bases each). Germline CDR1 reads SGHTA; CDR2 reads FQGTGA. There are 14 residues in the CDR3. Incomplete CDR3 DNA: TGTGCCAGCAGCTTTGAGGGGCTGAATCAGCCG. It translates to CASSFEGLNQP. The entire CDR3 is CASSFEGLNQPQYF.

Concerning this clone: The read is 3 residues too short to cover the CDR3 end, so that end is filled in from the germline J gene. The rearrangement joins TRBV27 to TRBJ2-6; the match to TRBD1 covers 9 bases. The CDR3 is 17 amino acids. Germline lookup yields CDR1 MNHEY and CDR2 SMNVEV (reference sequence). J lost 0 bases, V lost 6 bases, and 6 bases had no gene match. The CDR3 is CASSQDRGSSGANVLTF. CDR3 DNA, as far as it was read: TGTGCCAGCAGCCAGGACAGGGGTAGCTCTGGGGCCAACGTC. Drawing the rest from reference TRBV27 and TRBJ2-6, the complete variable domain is EAQVTQNPRYLITVTGKKLTVTCSQNMNHEYMSWYRQDPGLGLRQIYYSMNVEVTDKGDVPEGYKVSRKEKRNFPLILESPSPNQTSLYFCASSQDRGSSGANVLTFGAGSRLTVL.

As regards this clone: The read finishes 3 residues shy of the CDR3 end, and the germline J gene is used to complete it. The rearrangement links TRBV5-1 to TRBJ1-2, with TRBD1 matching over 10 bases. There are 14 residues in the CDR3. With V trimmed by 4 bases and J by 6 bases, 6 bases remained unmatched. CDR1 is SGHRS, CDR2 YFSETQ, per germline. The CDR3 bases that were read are TGCGCCAGCAGCCCGGACAGGGGGGGGGATGGC. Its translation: CASSPDRGGDG. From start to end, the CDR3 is CASSPDRGGDGYTF.

CDR3 DNA (partial): TGTGCCAGCAGGTCTACAGGGTCTTTTACGAACACTGAA. It specifies CASRSTGSFTNTE. The whole CDR3 sequence is CASRSTGSFTNTEAFF. The chain links TRBV2 to TRBJ1-1, with D perhaps matching TRBD1 (6 bases). The missing CDR3 end, 3 residues past where the read stops, is filled in from the germline J gene. Germline CDR1 reads SNHLY; CDR2 reads FYNNEI. The CDR3 covers 16 residues. Trimming left V 6 bases short and J 1 base short, with 18 bases between.